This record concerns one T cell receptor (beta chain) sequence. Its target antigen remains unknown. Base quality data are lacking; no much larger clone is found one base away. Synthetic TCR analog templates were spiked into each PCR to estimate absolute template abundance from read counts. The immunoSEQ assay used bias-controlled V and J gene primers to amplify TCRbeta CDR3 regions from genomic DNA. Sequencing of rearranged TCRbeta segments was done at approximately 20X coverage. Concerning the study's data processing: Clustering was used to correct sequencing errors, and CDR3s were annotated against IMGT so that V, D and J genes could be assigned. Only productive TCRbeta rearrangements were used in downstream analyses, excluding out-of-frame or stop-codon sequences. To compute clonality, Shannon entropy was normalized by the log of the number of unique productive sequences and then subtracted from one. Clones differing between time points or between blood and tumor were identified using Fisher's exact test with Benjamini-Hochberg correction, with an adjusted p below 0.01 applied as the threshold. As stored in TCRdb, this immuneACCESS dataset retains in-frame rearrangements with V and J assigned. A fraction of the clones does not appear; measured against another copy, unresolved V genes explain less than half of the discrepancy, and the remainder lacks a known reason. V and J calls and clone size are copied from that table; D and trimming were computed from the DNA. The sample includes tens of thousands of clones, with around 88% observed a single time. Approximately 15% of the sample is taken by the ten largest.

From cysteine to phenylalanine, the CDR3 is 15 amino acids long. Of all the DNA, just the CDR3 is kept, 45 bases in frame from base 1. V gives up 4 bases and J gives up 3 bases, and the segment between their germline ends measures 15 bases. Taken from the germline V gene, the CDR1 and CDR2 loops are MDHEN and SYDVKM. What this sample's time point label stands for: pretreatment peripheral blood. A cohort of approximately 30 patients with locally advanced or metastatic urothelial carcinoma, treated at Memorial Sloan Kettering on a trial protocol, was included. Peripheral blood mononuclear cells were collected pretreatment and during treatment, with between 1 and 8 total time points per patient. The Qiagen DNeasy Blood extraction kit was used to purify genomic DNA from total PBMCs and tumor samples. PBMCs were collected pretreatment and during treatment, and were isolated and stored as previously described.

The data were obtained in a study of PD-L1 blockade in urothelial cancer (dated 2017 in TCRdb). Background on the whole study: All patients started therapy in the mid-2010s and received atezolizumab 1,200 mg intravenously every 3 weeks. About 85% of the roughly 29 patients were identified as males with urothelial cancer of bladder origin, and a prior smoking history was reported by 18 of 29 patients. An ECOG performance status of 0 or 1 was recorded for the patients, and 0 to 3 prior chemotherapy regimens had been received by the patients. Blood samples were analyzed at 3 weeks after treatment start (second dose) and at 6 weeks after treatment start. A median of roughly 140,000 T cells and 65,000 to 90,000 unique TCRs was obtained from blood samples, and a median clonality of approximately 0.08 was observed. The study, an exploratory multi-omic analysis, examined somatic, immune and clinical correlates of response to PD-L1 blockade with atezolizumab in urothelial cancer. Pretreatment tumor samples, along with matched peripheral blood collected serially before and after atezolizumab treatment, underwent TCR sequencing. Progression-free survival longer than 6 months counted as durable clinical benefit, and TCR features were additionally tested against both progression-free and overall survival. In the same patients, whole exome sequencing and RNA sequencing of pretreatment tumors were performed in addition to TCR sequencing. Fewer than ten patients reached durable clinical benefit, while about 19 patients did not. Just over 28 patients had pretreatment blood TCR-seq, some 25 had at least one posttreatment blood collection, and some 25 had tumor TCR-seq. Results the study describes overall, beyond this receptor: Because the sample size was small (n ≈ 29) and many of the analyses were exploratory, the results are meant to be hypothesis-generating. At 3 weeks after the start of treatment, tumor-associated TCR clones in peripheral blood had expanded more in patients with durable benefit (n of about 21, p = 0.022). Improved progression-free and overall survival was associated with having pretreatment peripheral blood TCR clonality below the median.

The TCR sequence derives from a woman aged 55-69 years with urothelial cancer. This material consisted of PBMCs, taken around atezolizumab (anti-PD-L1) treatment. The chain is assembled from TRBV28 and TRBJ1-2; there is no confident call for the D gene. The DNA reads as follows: TGTGCCAGCAGTTCGTTACCAAGACAATACTATGGCTACACCTTC. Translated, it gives CASSSLPRQYYGYTF.